This TCR beta chain comes out of a study of T-cell memory formation after mild COVID-19. In TCRdb, the 5' RACE reads were re-called with MiXCR into one record per CDR3 protein. The table includes about 440,000 distinct CDR3 sequences, 15% to 25% detected once. With 7 bases removed from V and 8 bases from J, the gap between germline ends came to 11 bases. The CDR3 is 12 residues long. The V gene's germline CDR1 is SNHLY and CDR2 FYNNEI. The receptor comes from an adult woman who had mild COVID-19 (a few samples of this study predate the infection). Cell type and time point are not known. The V and J genes are TRBV2 and TRBJ2-2, with D maybe TRBD1 (6 bases). The sample consisted of PBMCs or a T cell subset sorted from them (not recorded which). CDR3 loop: CASIQGKGELFF. The CDR3 DNA sequence: TGTGCCAGCATCCAGGGGAAAGGGGAGCTGTTTTTT.